The clone carrying this T cell receptor beta chain was counted only a few times. The antigen is not known. Trimming stripped 1 base from V and 1 base from J, with 7 bases between. Germline V gene lookup returns CDR1 MNHNS and CDR2 SASEGT. The CDR3 has 14 amino acids. TCRdb reprocessed the reads via MiXCR and lists one record per CDR3 protein. The profile covers 200,000 to 300,000 distinct CDR3 sequences, with 12% appearing a single time and approximately 1.6% taken by the ten largest. The data originate from a study of T cell repertoires in cytomegalovirus infection. On the study more broadly: Both CMV infection and a matching HLA type were indicated by public TCR beta signatures.

Points from the study as a whole: HLA-C-restricted CMV clonotypes gave the most frequent clonotype in two of eight donors. Individuals carrying CMV plus the relevant HLA were identified by cumulative frequency of public TCR beta families.

Sequencing was carried out using PBMCs. The receptor was derived from a human donor in good health (CMV status not recorded). Some clones in this sample may be carry-over from other donors' samples. The chain couples TRBV6-1 to TRBJ1-1, with D hard to call. The CDR3 loop reads CASSEVLGNTEAFF. As DNA, the CDR3 is TGTGCCAGCAGTGAAGTCCTGGGGAACACTGAAGCTTTCTTT.